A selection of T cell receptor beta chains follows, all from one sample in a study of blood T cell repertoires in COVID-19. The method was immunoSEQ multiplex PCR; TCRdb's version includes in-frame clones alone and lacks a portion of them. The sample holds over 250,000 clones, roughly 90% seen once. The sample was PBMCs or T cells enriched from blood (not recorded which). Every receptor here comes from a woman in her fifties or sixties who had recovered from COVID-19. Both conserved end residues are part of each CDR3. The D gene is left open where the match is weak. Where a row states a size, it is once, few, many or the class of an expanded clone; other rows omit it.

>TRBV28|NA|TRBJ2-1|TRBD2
CASSFAAGLAVKAEQFF
TGTGCCAGCAGCTTCGCGGCGGGACTAGCTGTTAAAGCTGAGCAGTTCTTC
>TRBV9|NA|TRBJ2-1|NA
CASNPRGSYNEQFF
TGTGCCAGCAACCCCCGGGGGTCCTACAATGAGCAGTTCTTC
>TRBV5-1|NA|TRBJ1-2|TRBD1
CASSPYRGEYGYTF
TGCGCCAGCAGCCCATACAGGGGCGAGTATGGCTACACCTTC
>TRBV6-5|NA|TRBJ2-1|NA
CASTPGVAYNEQFF
TGTGCCAGCACCCCCGGGGTTGCCTACAATGAGCAGTTCTTC
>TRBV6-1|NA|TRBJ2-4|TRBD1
CASSEGRRGIDIQYF
TGTGCCAGCAGTGAAGGCCGCAGGGGGATAGACATTCAGTACTTC
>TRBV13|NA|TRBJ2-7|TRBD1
CASSQGQLNEQYF
TGTGCCAGCAGCCAGGGACAGCTAAACGAGCAGTACTTC
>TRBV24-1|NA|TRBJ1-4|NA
CATSSHEVAKLFF
TGTGCCACCAGTTCCCATGAAGTGGCAAAACTGTTTTTT
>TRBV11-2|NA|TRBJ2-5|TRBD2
CASSLDYPAERLAGDETQYF
TGTGCCAGCAGCTTAGATTACCCGGCCGAGAGACTAGCGGGAGATGAGACCCAGTACTTC
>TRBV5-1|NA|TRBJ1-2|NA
CASRSGGLDYGYTF
TGCGCCAGCAGGTCGGGGGGGCTCGACTATGGCTACACCTTC
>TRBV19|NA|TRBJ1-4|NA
CASSIANSGDVLFF
TGTGCCAGTAGTATAGCGAACTCAGGGGATGTTCTGTTTTTT
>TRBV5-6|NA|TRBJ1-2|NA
CASSLDRGVFSNYGYTF
TGTGCCAGCAGCTTGGATAGAGGAGTTTTTTCCAACTATGGCTACACCTTC
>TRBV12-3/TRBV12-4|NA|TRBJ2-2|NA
CASSAGAGELFF
TGTGCCAGCAGCGCTGGGGCGGGGGAGCTGTTTTTT
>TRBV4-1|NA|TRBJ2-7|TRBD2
CASSPGLRVTSYEQYF
TGCGCCAGCAGCCCGGGACTACGAGTGACCTCCTACGAGCAGTACTTC
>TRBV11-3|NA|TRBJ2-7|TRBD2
CASSSGLAGTYEQYF
TGTGCCAGCAGCTCCGGACTAGCGGGAACCTACGAGCAGTACTTC
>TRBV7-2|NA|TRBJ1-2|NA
CASSLGAQGLGYGYTF
TGTGCCAGCAGCTTGGGGGCGCAGGGGCTCGGCTATGGCTACACCTTC
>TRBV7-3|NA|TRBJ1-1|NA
CASSLSQLNTEAFF
TGTGCCAGCAGCTTAAGTCAGTTGAACACTGAAGCTTTCTTT
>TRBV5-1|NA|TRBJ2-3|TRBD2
CASSTDRAGGRDTQYF
TGCGCCAGCAGCACCGATAGAGCGGGGGGGCGTGATACGCAGTATTTT
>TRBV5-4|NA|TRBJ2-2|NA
CASSPGTTLNTGELFF
TGTGCCAGCAGCCCGGGTACGACCCTGAACACCGGGGAGCTGTTTTTT
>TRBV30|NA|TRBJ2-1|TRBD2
CAWSGAFRLAGGEQFF
TGTGCCTGGTCAGGGGCTTTCAGGCTAGCGGGAGGTGAGCAGTTCTTC
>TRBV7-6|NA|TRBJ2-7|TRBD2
CASSLFAGGPNEQYF
TGTGCCAGCAGCTTGTTCGCGGGAGGGCCTAACGAGCAGTACTTC
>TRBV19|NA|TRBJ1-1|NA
CASSIDLRNTEAFF
TGTGCCAGTAGTATAGATTTGAGAAACACTGAAGCTTTCTTT
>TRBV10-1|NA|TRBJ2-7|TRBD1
CASSEWGQTLEQYF
TGCGCCAGCAGTGAGTGGGGACAGACCCTGGAGCAGTACTTC
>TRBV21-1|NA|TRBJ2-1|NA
CASSKPPLSAGDNEQFF
TGTGCCAGCAGCAAACCACCATTGAGTGCGGGGGACAATGAGCAGTTCTTC
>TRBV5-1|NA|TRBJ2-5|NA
CASSLQSQETQYF
TGCGCCAGCAGCTTGCAGTCCCAAGAGACCCAGTACTTC
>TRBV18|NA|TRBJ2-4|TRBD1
CASSGGTGVKNIQYF
TGTGCCAGCTCAGGTGGGACAGGGGTAAAAAACATTCAGTACTTC
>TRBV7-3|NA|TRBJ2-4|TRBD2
CASSLNPLGGANIQYF
TGTGCCAGCAGCTTAAACCCCCTGGGAGGGGCGAACATTCAGTACTTC
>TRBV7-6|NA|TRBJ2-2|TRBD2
CASSPTSGANTGELFF
TGTGCCAGCAGCCCGACTAGCGGAGCGAACACCGGGGAGCTGTTTTTT
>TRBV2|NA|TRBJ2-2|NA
CASSRWGVAGELFF
TGTGCCAGCAGTAGGTGGGGGGTGGCCGGGGAGCTGTTTTTT
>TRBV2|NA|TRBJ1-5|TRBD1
CASSETGGSQPQHF
TGTGCCAGCAGTGAGACAGGGGGCAGTCAGCCCCAGCATTTT
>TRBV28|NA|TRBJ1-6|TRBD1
CASSFGTGGSPLHF
TGTGCCAGCAGTTTTGGGACAGGGGGTTCACCCCTCCACTTT
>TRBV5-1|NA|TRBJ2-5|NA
CASSSQGSETQYF
TGCGCCAGCAGCTCGCAGGGGTCAGAGACCCAGTACTTC
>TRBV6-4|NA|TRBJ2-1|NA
CASSTGGRDEQFF
TGTGCCAGCAGTACAGGAGGGCGAGATGAGCAGTTCTTC
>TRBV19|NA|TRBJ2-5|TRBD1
CASRPTGVEVETQYF
TGTGCCAGCCGACCTACAGGGGTAGAAGTAGAGACCCAGTACTTC
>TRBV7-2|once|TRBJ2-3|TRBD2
CASSLISGGVTDTQYF
TGTGCCAGCAGCTTGATTAGCGGGGGGGTAACAGATACGCAGTATTTT
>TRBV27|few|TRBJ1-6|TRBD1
CATRTGGSYNSPLHF
TGTGCCACGAGGACAGGGGGCTCCTATAATTCACCCCTCCACTTT
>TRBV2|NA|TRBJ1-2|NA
CASSDDKYGYTF
TGTGCCAGCAGTGACGACAAGTATGGCTACACCTTC
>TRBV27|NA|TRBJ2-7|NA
CASSLFPTQAPGYEQYF
TGTGCCAGCAGTTTATTTCCTACTCAAGCCCCAGGTTACGAGCAGTACTTC
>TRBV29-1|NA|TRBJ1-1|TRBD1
CSVLGTGRNTEAFF
TGCAGCGTTCTAGGGACAGGGAGAAACACTGAAGCTTTCTTT
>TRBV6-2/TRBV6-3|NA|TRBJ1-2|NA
CASSYPLTVYGYTF
TGTGCCAGCAGTTACCCCTTGACAGTCTATGGCTACACCTTC
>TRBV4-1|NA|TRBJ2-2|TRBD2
CASSLAGGTGELFF
TGCGCCAGCAGCCTGGCGGGGGGCACCGGGGAGCTGTTTTTT
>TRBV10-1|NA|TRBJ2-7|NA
CASSGRQGSRYEQYF
TGCGCCAGCAGTGGGAGGCAGGGGTCAAGATACGAGCAGTACTTC